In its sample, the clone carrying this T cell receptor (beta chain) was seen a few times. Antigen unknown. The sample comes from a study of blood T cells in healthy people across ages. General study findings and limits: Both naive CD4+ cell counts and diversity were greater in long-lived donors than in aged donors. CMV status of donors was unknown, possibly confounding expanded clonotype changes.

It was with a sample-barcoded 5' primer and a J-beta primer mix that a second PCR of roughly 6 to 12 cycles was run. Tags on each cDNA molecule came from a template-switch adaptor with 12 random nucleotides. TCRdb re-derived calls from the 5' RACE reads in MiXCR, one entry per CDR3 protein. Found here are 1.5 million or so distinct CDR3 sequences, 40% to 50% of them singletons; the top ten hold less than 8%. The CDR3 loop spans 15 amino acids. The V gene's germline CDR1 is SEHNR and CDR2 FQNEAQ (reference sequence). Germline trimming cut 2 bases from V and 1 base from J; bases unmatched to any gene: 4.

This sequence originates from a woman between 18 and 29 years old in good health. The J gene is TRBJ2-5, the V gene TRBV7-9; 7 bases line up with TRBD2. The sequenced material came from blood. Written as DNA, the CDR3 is TGTGCCAGCAGCTTACGTCTAGCGGCCCAAGAGACCCAGTACTTC. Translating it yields CASSLRLAAQETQYF.